A single T cell receptor beta chain is shown here with its context. The CDR3 sequence is 15 residues long. The germline V and J ends were trimmed by 5 bases and 4 bases, with 18 bases remaining between them. In germline, CDR1 is SGHAT, CDR2 FQNNGV. The data are from a study of shared T cell receptors in the human thymus. Assay: immunoSEQ multiplex PCR; the TCRdb copy retains only in-frame clones and omits some. The data contain 500,000 to 550,000 clones, approximately 80% of them singletons. This sample also belongs to another study, concerning human thymus T cells. From that report: Corrective cardiac operations yielded the resected thymus tissue. Unrelated people showed highly overlapping thymic repertoires, related research reported.

The sequenced sample consisted of thymocytes. The receptor was derived from a boy in the first two years of life with a congenital heart defect. This sequence joins TRBV11-2 and TRBJ2-7, with D perhaps matching TRBD2 (6 bases). CDR3 nucleotide sequence: TGTGCCAGCAGCAACGAGGGGACTGGGGATTACGAGCAGTACTTC. Translation gives CASSNEGTGDYEQYF. The entire variable domain, with the rest obtained from reference TRBV11-2 and TRBJ2-7, is as follows: EAGVAQSPRYKIIEKRQSVAFWCNPISGHATLYWYQQILGQGPKLLIQFQNNGVVDDSQLPKDRFSAERLKGVDSTLKIQPAKLEDSAVYLCASSNEGTGDYEQYFGPGTRLTVT.